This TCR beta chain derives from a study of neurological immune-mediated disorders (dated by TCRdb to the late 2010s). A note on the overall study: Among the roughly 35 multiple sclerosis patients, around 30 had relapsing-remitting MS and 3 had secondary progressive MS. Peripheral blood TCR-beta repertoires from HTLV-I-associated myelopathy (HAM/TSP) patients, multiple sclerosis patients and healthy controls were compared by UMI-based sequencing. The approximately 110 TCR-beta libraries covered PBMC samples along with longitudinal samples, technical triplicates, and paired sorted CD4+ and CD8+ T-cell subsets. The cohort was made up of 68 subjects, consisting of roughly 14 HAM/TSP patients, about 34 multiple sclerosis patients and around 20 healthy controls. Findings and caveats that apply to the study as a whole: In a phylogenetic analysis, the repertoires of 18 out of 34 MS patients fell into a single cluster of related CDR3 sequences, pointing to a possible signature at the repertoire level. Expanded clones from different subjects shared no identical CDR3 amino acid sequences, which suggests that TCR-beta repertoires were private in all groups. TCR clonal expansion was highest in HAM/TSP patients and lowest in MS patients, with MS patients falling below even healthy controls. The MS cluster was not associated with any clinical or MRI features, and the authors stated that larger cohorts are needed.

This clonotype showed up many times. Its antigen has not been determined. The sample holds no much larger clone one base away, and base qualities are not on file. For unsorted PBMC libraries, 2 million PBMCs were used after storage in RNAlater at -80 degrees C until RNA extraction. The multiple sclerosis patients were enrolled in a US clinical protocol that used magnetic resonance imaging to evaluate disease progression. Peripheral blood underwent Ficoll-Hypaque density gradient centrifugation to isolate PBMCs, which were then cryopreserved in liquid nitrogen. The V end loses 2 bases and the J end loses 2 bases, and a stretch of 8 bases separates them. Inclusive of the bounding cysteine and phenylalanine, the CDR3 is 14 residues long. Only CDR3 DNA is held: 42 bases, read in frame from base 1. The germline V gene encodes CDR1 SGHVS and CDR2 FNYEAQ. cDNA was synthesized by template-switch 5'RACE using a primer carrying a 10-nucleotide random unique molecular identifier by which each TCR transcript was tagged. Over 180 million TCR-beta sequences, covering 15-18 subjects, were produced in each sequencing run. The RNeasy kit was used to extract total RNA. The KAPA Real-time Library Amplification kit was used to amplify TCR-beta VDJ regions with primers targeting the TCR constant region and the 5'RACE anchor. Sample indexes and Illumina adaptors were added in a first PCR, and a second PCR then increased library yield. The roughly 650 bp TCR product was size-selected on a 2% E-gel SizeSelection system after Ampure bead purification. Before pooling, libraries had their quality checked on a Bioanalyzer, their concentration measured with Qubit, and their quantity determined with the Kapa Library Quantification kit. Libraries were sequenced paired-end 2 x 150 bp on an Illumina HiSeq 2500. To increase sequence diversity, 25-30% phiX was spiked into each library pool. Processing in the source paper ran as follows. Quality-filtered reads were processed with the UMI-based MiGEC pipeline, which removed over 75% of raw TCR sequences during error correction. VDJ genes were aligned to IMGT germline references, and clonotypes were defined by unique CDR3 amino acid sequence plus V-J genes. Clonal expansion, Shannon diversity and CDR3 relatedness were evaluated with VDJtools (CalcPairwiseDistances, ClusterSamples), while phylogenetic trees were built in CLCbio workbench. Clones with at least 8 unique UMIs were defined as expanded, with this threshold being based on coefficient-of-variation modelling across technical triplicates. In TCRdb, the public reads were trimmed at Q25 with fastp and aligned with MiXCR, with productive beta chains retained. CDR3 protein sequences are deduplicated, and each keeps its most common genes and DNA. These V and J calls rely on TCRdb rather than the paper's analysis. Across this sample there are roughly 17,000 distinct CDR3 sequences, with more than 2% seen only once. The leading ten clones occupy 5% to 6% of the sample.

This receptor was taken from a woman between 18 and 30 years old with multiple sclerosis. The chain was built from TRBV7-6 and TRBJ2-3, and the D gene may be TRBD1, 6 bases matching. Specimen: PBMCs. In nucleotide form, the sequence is TGTGCCAGCAGCTTACAGGGACACACAGATACGCAGTATTTT. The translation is CASSLQGHTDTQYF. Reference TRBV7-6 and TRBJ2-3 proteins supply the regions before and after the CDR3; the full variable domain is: GAGVSQSPRYKVTKRGQDVALRCDPISGHVSLYWYRQALGQGPEFLTYFNYEAQQDKSGLPNDRFSAERPEGSISTLTIQRTEQRDSAMYRCASSLQGHTDTQYFGPGTRLTVL.